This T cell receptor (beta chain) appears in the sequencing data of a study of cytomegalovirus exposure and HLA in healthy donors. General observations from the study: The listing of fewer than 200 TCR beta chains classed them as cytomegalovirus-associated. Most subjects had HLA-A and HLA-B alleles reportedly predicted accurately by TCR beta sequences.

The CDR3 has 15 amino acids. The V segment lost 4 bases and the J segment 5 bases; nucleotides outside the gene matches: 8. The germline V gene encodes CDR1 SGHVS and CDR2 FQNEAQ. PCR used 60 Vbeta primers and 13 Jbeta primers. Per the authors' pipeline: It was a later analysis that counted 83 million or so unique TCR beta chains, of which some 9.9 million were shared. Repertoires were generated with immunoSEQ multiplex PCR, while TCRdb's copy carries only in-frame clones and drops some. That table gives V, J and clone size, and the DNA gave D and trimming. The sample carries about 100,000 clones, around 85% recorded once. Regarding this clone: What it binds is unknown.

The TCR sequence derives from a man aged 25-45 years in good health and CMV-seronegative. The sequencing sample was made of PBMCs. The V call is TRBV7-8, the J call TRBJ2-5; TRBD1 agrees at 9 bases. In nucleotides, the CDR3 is TGTGCCAGCAGCTACCGGGACAGGGTTAGCGAGACCCAGTACTTC. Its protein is CASSYRDRVSETQYF.